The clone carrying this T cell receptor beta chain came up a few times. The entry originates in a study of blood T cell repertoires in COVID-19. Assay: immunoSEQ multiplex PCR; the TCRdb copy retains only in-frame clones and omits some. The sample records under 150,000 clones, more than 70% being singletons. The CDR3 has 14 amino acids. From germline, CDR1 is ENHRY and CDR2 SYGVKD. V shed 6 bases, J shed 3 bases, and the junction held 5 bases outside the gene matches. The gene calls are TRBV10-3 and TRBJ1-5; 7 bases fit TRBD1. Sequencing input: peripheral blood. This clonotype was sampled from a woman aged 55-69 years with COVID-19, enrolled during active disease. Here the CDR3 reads CAISEGTANQPQHF. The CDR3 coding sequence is TGTGCCATCAGCGAGGGGACAGCCAATCAGCCCCAGCATTTT.